This T cell receptor (beta chain) is drawn from a study of T cells in Graves' hyperthyroidism and ophthalmopathy. Points from the study as a whole: Stable hyperthyroidism and ophthalmopathy were separated using 13 V-J signatures. In the blood, most expanded thyroid clonotypes above 0.001 appeared as well.

TCR beta CDR3 regions were amplified from RNA transcripts. The HTBI primer set drove a first-round RT-PCR of the TCR CDR3. One entry per CDR3 protein, called by TCRdb with MiXCR from the multiplex PCR reads. The data contain roughly 570,000 distinct CDR3 sequences, 15% to 17% of them singletons. Newly diagnosed hyperthyroidism patients aged 18 to 65 years had disease lasting under 2 months. Patients having uncontrolled infection, another autoimmune disease, pregnancy or lactation were not included. The table lists this clonotype with a few counts. Its target is not known. The CDR3 extends over 13 amino acids. V was clipped by 2 bases and J by 1 base, with 6 bases between them. Looked up from germline, CDR1 is MNHNY and CDR2 is SVGAGI (reference sequence).

What was sequenced was blood. The rearrangement links TRBV6-6 to TRBJ2-7; D ambiguous. The source of this sequence is a woman in her thirties with Graves' hyperthyroidism. CDR3 sequence (DNA): TGTGCCAGCAGTTACGATGTATCCTACGAGCAGTACTTC. Translation gives CASSYDVSYEQYF.